What follows are 25 T cell receptor beta chains derived from one specimen sequenced in a study of post-analysis software for immune sequencing data. The study's findings and limits: A few TRBV segments appeared more often in patients than in controls, and TRBV5-6, TRBV5-1 and TRBV20-1 were among these.

Included in the TCR beta cDNA libraries were unique molecular identifiers. TCRdb reanalysed the PCR reads using MiXCR and keeps one entry per CDR3 protein. This sample has about 770,000 distinct CDR3 sequences, with about 43% found just once. These receptors have no known antigen. Source material: blood. These receptors all stem from a girl between 10 and 17 years old with multiple sclerosis.

This clonotype was found a few times. This chain connects TRBV6-5 to TRBJ2-5; 8 nucleotides align to TRBD2. Germline-derived CDR1 and CDR2 are MNHEY and SVGAGI. Trimming took 4 bases from V and 5 from J; bases not matched to a gene: 9. This CDR3 has 15 residues. This CDR3 reads CASSSAGRGWETQYF. CDR3 DNA sequence: TGTGCCAGCAGTTCGGCCGGGAGGGGGTGGGAGACCCAGTACTTC.

This clonotype occurred a few times. The genes are TRBV7-2 and TRBJ2-7; 8 bases map to TRBD2. Germline CDR1 and CDR2: SGHTA and FQGNSA. V lost 1 base and J lost 7; bases outside the gene matches: 9. The CDR3 sequence is 15 residues long. CDR3 region: CASSLESGGTWEQYF. CDR3 in DNA: TGTGCCAGCAGCTTAGAGTCGGGAGGGACTTGGGAGCAGTACTTC.

DNA for the CDR3: TGTGCCAGCAGCTTAGGTGTTGAGGGAGGCGAGCAGTACTTC. Translation gives CASSLGVEGGEQYF. The chain is built from TRBV7-8 and TRBJ2-4; D possibly corresponds to TRBD2 (6 bases). The J call may not be correct, given that the DNA end is closer to TRBJ2-7. CDR1 SGHVS and CDR2 FQNEAQ come from the germline V gene. The CDR3 loop spans 14 amino acids.

V and J are TRBV20-1 and TRBJ2-7; 15 bases match TRBD2. This CDR3 contains 15 residues. Germline V gives CDR1 DFQATT, CDR2 SNEGSKA (reference sequence). V was pared by 2 bases and J by 4 bases, with 3 bases of the junction left unmatched. The CDR3 nucleotides read TGCAGTGCTAGAAGAGGGACTAGCGGGAGGTACGAGCAGTACTTC. This sequence encodes CSARRGTSGRYEQYF.

The rearrangement uses TRBV7-6 and TRBJ2-5; tentatively, D is TRBD2 (6 bases). This CDR3 contains 14 residues. Germline V gene sequence: CDR1 SGHVS, CDR2 FNYEAQ. Trimming cost V 5 bases and J 2 bases, with 12 bases left between them. The CDR3 nucleotides are TGTGCCAGCAGCGCCTGGACTACACAAGAGACCCAGTACTTC. It codes for CASSAWTTQETQYF.

This clonotype was picked up one time. The V call is TRBV29-1, the J call TRBJ2-5; TRBD2 is a possible D gene (5 bases). The J call may be wrong; the DNA end is better matched by TRBJ2-7. The CDR3 contains 12 residues. Germline CDR1 is SQVTM and CDR2 is ANQGSEA. The CDR3 spells CSVEEGRGEQYF. The CDR3 DNA is TGCAGCGTTGAAGAAGGGAGAGGCGAGCAGTACTTC.

The rearrangement links TRBV20-1 to TRBJ2-1; no reliable D call. This CDR3 has 17 residues. Germline V gene data show CDR1 as DFQATT and CDR2 as SNEGSKA (reference sequence). Trimming took off 0 bases at V and 0 bases at J, with 15 bases between the two ends. CDR3 nucleotides: TGCAGTGCTAGAGAATTGTGGGGAACTCCCTCCTACAATGAGCAGTTCTTC. It yields the protein CSARELWGTPSYNEQFF.

This clonotype was found a few times. The rearrangement joins TRBV30 to TRBJ2-4, with 9 bases identical to TRBD1. Trimming at V came to 3 bases and at J to 3 bases, leaving 9 bases not matched to a gene. This CDR3 region has 16 residues. CDR1 and CDR2 from the germline V gene are GTSNPN and SVGIG (reference sequence). The CDR3 nucleotides are TGTGCCTGGAGGGTACAGGGGGCAAGCGGCAAAAACATTCAGTACTTC. It yields the protein CAWRVQGASGKNIQYF.

The chain employs TRBV9 and TRBJ2-3; D is uncertain. The CDR3 consists of 13 residues. V lost 3 bases and J 2 bases, leaving 7 bases between the germline ends. The germline V gene has CDR1 SGDLS and CDR2 YYNGEE. CDR3 residues: CASSGYYTDTQYF. CDR3 in DNA: TGTGCCAGCAGCGGGTACTACACAGATACGCAGTATTTT.

This chain connects TRBV29-1 to TRBJ2-5; D remains unclear. Germline lookup yields CDR1 SQVTM and CDR2 ANQGSEA. The CDR3 totals 12 residues. V was pared by 3 bases and J by 2 bases, with 7 bases between. As DNA, the CDR3 is TGCAGCGTTGACACGGATCAAGAGACCCAGTACTTC. This codes for CSVDTDQETQYF.

The J gene is TRBJ2-5, the V gene TRBV24-1; 11 bases are shared with TRBD2. The germline V gene has CDR1 KGHDR and CDR2 SFDVKD. This CDR3 region has 15 residues. The junction had 2 bases not matched to a gene; V was cut back by 3 bases and J by 3 bases. The CDR3 DNA reads TGTGCCACCAGTGATGCGGGACTAGCGGAAGAGACCCAGTACTTC. Protein: CATSDAGLAEETQYF.

The chain employs TRBV6-6 and TRBJ2-1; D may be TRBD1 (7 bases). Trimming pared 7 bases from V and 9 bases from J, leaving 16 bases between. The germline V gene encodes CDR1 MNHNY and CDR2 SVGAGI (reference sequence). This CDR3 is built from 13 residues. The CDR3 sequence: CASKPRGVSEQFF. In nucleotides, the CDR3 is TGTGCCAGCAAACCCAGGGGGGTGAGTGAGCAGTTCTTC.

A few counts support this clonotype. This CDR3 is CASRKRWTGWFIQFF. Here the CDR3 DNA reads TGTGCCAGCAGGAAACGATGGACAGGGTGGTTTATCCAGTTCTTC. This chain connects TRBV7-2 to TRBJ2-1; 8 nucleotides line up with TRBD1. Losses at the gene ends were 6 bases for V and 13 bases for J; bases not matched to a gene: 17. The germline V gene has CDR1 SGHTA and CDR2 FQGNSA. This CDR3 region has 15 residues.

In its sample, this clonotype was seen a few times. The genes are TRBV7-9 and TRBJ1-2, with D perhaps matching TRBD1 (5 bases). Trimming removed 5 bases at V and 0 bases at J, with 19 bases between. Per germline, CDR1 SEHNR and CDR2 FQNEAQ (reference sequence). There are 17 residues in the CDR3. CDR3 region: CASSPRGDRQTNYGYTF. CDR3 nucleotide sequence: TGTGCCAGCAGCCCCCGAGGAGACAGACAAACTAACTATGGCTACACCTTC.

The chain recombines TRBV6-1 with TRBJ2-4, with 7 bases aligning to TRBD2. The CDR3 length is 13 residues. Trimming took 7 bases from V and 13 from J; bases not matched to a gene: 13. The germline gives CDR1 MNHNS, CDR2 SASEGT. The DNA of the CDR3 is TGTGCCAGCACCTCAGGGAGGGGCCGAGAGCAGTACTTC. Residues: CASTSGRGREQYF.

The chain has TRBV6-5 and TRBJ2-3, with D uncertain. Germline V gives CDR1 MNHEY, CDR2 SVGAGI. The length of the CDR3 is 15 residues. The V end was cut by 4 bases, the J end by 1 base, with 12 bases between. CDR3: CASSSRTTGTDTQYF. CDR3 in DNA: TGTGCCAGCAGTTCACGCACGACTGGCACAGATACGCAGTATTTT.

V usage is TRBV11-2 and J usage is TRBJ1-5; D is possibly TRBD1 (5 bases). The CDR3 totals 15 residues. The germline V gene has CDR1 SGHAT and CDR2 FQNNGV. V lost 5 bases, J lost 0 bases, and 11 bases lay in between. This chain's CDR3 is CASSPRGNSNQPQHF. The CDR3 DNA is TGTGCCAGCAGCCCCCGGGGGAATAGCAATCAGCCCCAGCATTTT.

This sequence joins TRBV7-9 and TRBJ2-3; D perhaps matches TRBD1 (6 bases). Germline CDR1 SEHNR, CDR2 FQNEAQ (reference sequence). Trimming left V 5 bases short and J 2 bases short, with 14 bases between. The CDR3 spans 15 residues. This chain's CDR3 is CASSVGHVNTDTQYF. Here the CDR3 DNA reads TGTGCCAGCAGCGTGGGACACGTAAACACAGATACGCAGTATTTT.

The chain joins TRBV25-1 to TRBJ2-1; TRBD2 matches 8 bases. Germline V lookup: CDR1 MGHDK, CDR2 SYGVNS. The CDR3 has 14 amino acids. Trimming cost V 7 bases and J 10 bases; bases outside gene matches: 12. For the CDR3, the DNA is TGTGCCAGCAATTGGCGGGAGGTCGGATACGAGCAGTTCTTC. It translates to CASNWREVGYEQFF.

The chain employs TRBV10-3 and TRBJ2-3; 7 bases match TRBD2. Germline V CDR1 and CDR2: ENHRY, SYGVKD. The CDR3 is 14 amino acids. The ends lost 5 bases at V and 6 bases at J; junction bases unmatched: 8. The CDR3 DNA sequence: TGTGCCATCAGTAGACTAGCCGATAAGGATACGCAGTATTTT. It translates to CAISRLADKDTQYF.

J is TRBJ2-7 and V is TRBV27, with D unresolved. V was shortened by 8 bases and J by 2 bases, with 10 bases between the two germline ends. Per germline, CDR1 MNHEY and CDR2 SMNVEV (reference sequence). The CDR3 loop spans 12 amino acids. The CDR3 DNA sequence: TGTGCCAGCGGGCAGATCCCCTACGAGCAGTACTTC. Protein: CASGQIPYEQYF.

The chain has TRBV27 and TRBJ2-5; D might be TRBD2 (6 bases). Judging by the DNA end, TRBJ2-7 fits better; the J call may be wrong. This CDR3 is 13 amino acids long. Germline V gene sequence: CDR1 MNHEY, CDR2 SMNVEV (reference sequence). The CDR3: CASSRITEGEQYF. In DNA form, the CDR3 reads TGTGCCAGCAGTCGGATAACGGAGGGCGAGCAGTACTTC.

This chain joins TRBV6-5 and TRBJ1-1; D is possibly TRBD1 (5 bases). From germline, CDR1 is MNHEY and CDR2 SVGAGI. The ends were cut back, 6 bases at V and 6 bases at J, with 17 bases in the middle. The CDR3 length is 14 residues. In DNA, the CDR3 is TGTGCCAGCAGCCTGTCGACAGTCGGGCCTGAAGCTTTCTTT. This codes for CASSLSTVGPEAFF.

The table lists this clonotype with a few counts. The V call is TRBV7-2, the J call TRBJ2-1, with D perhaps TRBD2 (5 bases). Looked up from germline, CDR1 is SGHTA and CDR2 is FQGNSA. This CDR3 has 16 residues. V was trimmed by 0 bases and J by 9 bases, leaving 18 bases between them. CDR3 nucleotides: TGTGCCAGCAGCTTAGCTGGGGTAGCCGGTCGGGGTGAGCAGTTCTTC. Its translation is CASSLAGVAGRGEQFF.

V and J are TRBV20-1 and TRBJ1-5; the match to TRBD1 covers 10 bases. This CDR3 spans 16 amino acids. The trim removed 6 bases at V and 2 bases at J, leaving 10 bases unmatched. Germline CDR1 reads DFQATT; CDR2 reads SNEGSKA (reference sequence). In DNA form, the CDR3 reads TGCAGTGCCGGGACAGGGGCCTGGGATGGCAATCAGCCCCAGCATTTT. This sequence encodes CSAGTGAWDGNQPQHF.